The 22 T cell receptor beta chains listed next were all sequenced from one sample in a study of identical twins. TCRdb passed the 5' RACE reads through MiXCR, listing each CDR3 protein once. The table shows under 1 million distinct CDR3 sequences, with 9% to 15% occurring only once. The same sample was also studied in work on yellow fever vaccine responses in identical twins.

Sequences were obtained from PBMCs. The source is a woman aged 18-29 years in good health.

This clonotype was recorded at least ten times. The chain is built from TRBV7-9 and TRBJ1-1, with a weak D call TRBD1 (6 bases). The CDR3 runs 15 residues. The ends were cut back, 4 bases at V and 1 base at J, with 13 bases in the middle. Germline V lookup: CDR1 SEHNR, CDR2 FQNEAQ (reference sequence). CDR3 region: CASSYREQGNTEAFF. CDR3 coding DNA: TGTGCCAGCAGCTACAGAGAACAGGGGAACACTGAAGCTTTCTTT. The whole variable domain, remainder taken from reference TRBV7-9 and TRBJ1-1, is DTGVSQNPRHKITKRGQNVTFRCDPISEHNRLYWYRQTLGQGPEFLTYFQNEAQLEKSRLLSDRFSAERPKGSFSTLEIQRTEQGDSAMYLCASSYREQGNTEAFFGQGTRLTVV.

This clonotype was seen only a few times. V is TRBV15 and J is TRBJ2-7; 10 nucleotides match TRBD2. Germline loops: CDR1 LNHNV, CDR2 YYDKDF (reference sequence). The junction had 5 bases not matched to a gene; V was cut back by 0 bases and J by 3 bases. This CDR3 has 16 amino acids. The CDR3 region is CATSRDMVAGGYEQYF. CDR3 bases: TGTGCCACCAGCAGAGATATGGTAGCGGGAGGCTACGAGCAGTACTTC.

There are a few counts of this clonotype. The chain uses TRBV18 and TRBJ2-5, with D possibly being TRBD1 (5 bases). The germline V and J ends were trimmed by 5 bases and 5 bases, with 12 bases remaining between them. There are 13 residues in the CDR3. The germline gives CDR1 KGHSH, CDR2 LQKENI. The CDR3 loop is CASSAQGSETQYF. In DNA, the CDR3 is TGTGCCAGCTCAGCCCAGGGATCCGAGACCCAGTACTTC.

This clonotype was picked up many times. This chain uses TRBV6-4 with TRBJ2-1; D could derive from TRBD1 or TRBD2 (5 bases each). Trimming took off 2 bases at V and 4 bases at J, with 15 bases between the two ends. The CDR3 is 16 residues long. Per the germline V gene, CDR1 is MRHNA and CDR2 is SNTAGT. The CDR3 nucleotides are TGTGCCAGCAGTGACGGGTGGGGGAGCCCTTACAATGAGCAGTTCTTC. Amino acids: CASSDGWGSPYNEQFF.

The chain has TRBV14 and TRBJ2-1, with D possibly matching TRBD2 (5 bases). Germline CDR1 is SGHDN and CDR2 is FVKESK. Trimming took off 4 bases at V and 4 bases at J, with 14 bases between the two ends. This CDR3 is 15 amino acids long. For the CDR3, the DNA is TGTGCCAGCAGCCCAAGCGGAAAACATTACAATGAGCAGTTCTTC. Residues: CASSPSGKHYNEQFF.

This clonotype was recorded many times. The gene calls are TRBV12-3 or TRBV12-4 and TRBJ2-1; 9 bases fit TRBD2. The CDR3 has 18 residues. J gave up 2 bases and V 3 bases, and 11 bases lay outside the gene matches. CDR3 DNA sequence: TGTGCCAGCAGTTTGTGGGCTAGCGGGATTCTTACCTACAATGAGCAGTTCTTC. This gives the protein CASSLWASGILTYNEQFF.

As for this clonotype: A junction end diverges from the germline sequence, so it may reflect a read error. This sequence joins TRBV12-3 or TRBV12-4 and TRBJ2-2, with D unresolved. The CDR3 is 14 residues long. The CDR3 loop is CTSSFASQAGELFF. In DNA, the CDR3 is TGTACCAGCAGTTTCGCGTCTCAGGCCGGGGAGCTGTTTTTT.

This clonotype was picked up many times. V gene TRBV12-3 or TRBV12-4 combines with J gene TRBJ2-1; 15 bases agree with TRBD2. V dropped 5 bases and J dropped 5; count of bases not matched to a gene: 16. CDR3 length: 20 residues. CDR3 amino acids: CASSRRGLAGGPARNNEQFF. The CDR3 nucleotides are TGTGCCAGCAGTCGACGAGGACTAGCGGGAGGGCCCGCGAGGAACAATGAGCAGTTCTTC.

This clonotype was recorded at least ten times. The chain uses TRBV16 and TRBJ1-1, with a tentative D call TRBD1 (5 bases). CDR1 is KGHSY and CDR2 is FQNENV in the germline V gene. V was pared by 4 bases and J by 5 bases, with 17 bases between. This CDR3 spans 15 amino acids. The CDR3 bases are TGTGCCAGCAGCCCACGGGGGGTACTTCGGACTGAAGCTTTCTTT. Amino acids: CASSPRGVLRTEAFF.

This clonotype was counted only a few times. V and J are TRBV7-2 and TRBJ2-4; D is possibly TRBD1 (6 bases). V was clipped by 4 bases and J by 4 bases, with 14 bases between them. This CDR3 spans 15 amino acids. Germline assignment: CDR1 SGHTA and CDR2 FQGNSA. In DNA, the CDR3 is TGTGCCAGCAGCTCACTCACAGGGTCAAAAAACATTCAGTACTTC. This sequence encodes CASSSLTGSKNIQYF.

This clonotype was picked up one time. The rearrangement uses TRBV18 and TRBJ2-3, with 8 bases lining up with TRBD1. Germline CDR1 is KGHSH and CDR2 is LQKENI. The length of the CDR3 is 17 residues. The J segment lost 0 bases and the V segment lost 5 bases, leaving 10 bases of the junction unmatched. CDR3 in DNA: TGTGCCAGCTCAACAGGGACAGGCCACTTAAGCACAGATACGCAGTATTTT. This codes for CASSTGTGHLSTDTQYF.

In its sample, this clonotype was seen many times. The chain uses TRBV5-8 and TRBJ2-7; D is perhaps TRBD2 (5 bases). Germline V CDR1 and CDR2: SGHTS, YDEGEE. There are 15 residues in the CDR3. Between the trimmed V and J ends, which lost 0 bases and 0 bases, there was a span of 10 bases. The CDR3 sequence is CASSLAEGLSYEQYV. CDR3 in DNA: TGTGCCAGCAGCTTGGCGGAAGGACTCTCCTACGAGCAGTACGTC.

This clonotype was counted only a few times. The rearrangement uses TRBV12-3 or TRBV12-4 and TRBJ2-3; the match to TRBD2 covers 8 bases. The junction had 8 bases not matched to a gene; V was cut back by 5 bases and J by 4 bases. The CDR3 is 15 amino acids. The CDR3 sequence is CASSHPGLDPDTQYF. CDR3 in DNA: TGTGCCAGCAGTCACCCGGGACTAGATCCAGATACGCAGTATTTT.

This clonotype was detected a few times. The chain employs TRBV4-2 and TRBJ1-4, with D possibly TRBD1 on 5 matching bases. The CDR3 extends over 15 amino acids. Germline V gives CDR1 LGHNA, CDR2 YNFKEQ. V was cut by 0 bases and J by 8 bases, with 13 bases left in between. The CDR3 reads CASSQDLGRGEKLFF. DNA for the CDR3: TGTGCCAGCAGCCAAGATTTGGGAAGGGGAGAAAAACTGTTTTTT.

The rearrangement links TRBV12-3 or TRBV12-4 to TRBJ2-3; 10 nucleotides line up with TRBD1. The CDR3 is made up of 15 amino acids. After removal of 3 bases from V and 7 bases from J, the junction contained 7 bases not matched to a gene. The CDR3 DNA sequence: TGTGCCAGCAGTTTTCCGGGACAGGGGAAAAATACGCAGTATTTT. Amino acid sequence: CASSFPGQGKNTQYF.

Worth noting for this clonotype: A much larger clone is a single base away; this may be a read error. The chain is built from TRBV7-9 and TRBJ2-7; D is unresolved. The CDR3 contains 12 residues. CDR1 SEHNR and CDR2 FQNEAQ come from the germline V gene (reference sequence). V shed 0 bases and J shed 7 bases, with 7 bases lying between them. Here the CDR3 reads CASSLAPREQYF. The CDR3 region has the DNA TGTGCCAGCAGCTTAGCGCCTAGAGAGCAGTACTTC. The complete variable domain, with remaining parts taken from reference TRBV7-9 and TRBJ2-7, reads DTGVSQNPRHKITKRGQNVTFRCDPISEHNRLYWYRQTLGQGPEFLTYFQNEAQLEKSRLLSDRFSAERPKGSFSTLEIQRTEQGDSAMYLCASSLAPREQYFGPGTRLTVT.

This sequence joins TRBV28 and TRBJ1-1, with TRBD1 matching over 9 bases. CDR3 length: 12 amino acids. The ends lost 10 bases at V and 3 bases at J; junction bases unmatched: 3. Germline V CDR1 and CDR2: MDHEN, SYDVKM. CDR3 loop: CAKTGGDTEAFF. The CDR3 nucleotides read TGTGCCAAGACAGGGGGGGACACTGAAGCTTTCTTT.

V is TRBV6-1 and J is TRBJ2-3; TRBD2 matches 10 bases. This CDR3 has 15 amino acids. Looked up from germline, CDR1 is MNHNS and CDR2 is SASEGT. The ends lost 5 bases at V and 4 bases at J; junction bases unmatched: 6. CDR3 sequence: CASSPIAGGSDTQYF. The CDR3 DNA reads TGTGCCAGCAGTCCCATAGCGGGGGGCTCAGATACGCAGTATTTT.

This clonotype was detected only a few times. This sequence joins TRBV12-3 or TRBV12-4 and TRBJ1-1, with 8 bases aligning to TRBD1. This CDR3 has 17 residues. The V segment lost 6 bases and the J segment 3 bases; nucleotides outside the gene matches: 15. CDR3 sequence (DNA): TGTGCCAGCAGGGAAAGACAGGGGAAAGGGTGGCACACTGAAGCTTTCTTT. Its protein is CASRERQGKGWHTEAFF.

The V gene is TRBV7-9, the J gene TRBJ1-1, with 7 bases matching TRBD1. Per the germline V gene, CDR1 is SEHNR and CDR2 is FQNEAQ (reference sequence). V was clipped by 4 bases and J by 1 base; unmatched bases: 9. This CDR3 is 16 amino acids long. CDR3: CASSSLGGQQNTEAFF. The DNA for the CDR3 is TGTGCCAGCAGCTCCCTAGGGGGACAGCAGAACACTGAAGCTTTCTTT.

In this sample, this clonotype turned up a few times. This sequence joins TRBV7-6 and TRBJ2-3; 9 bases match TRBD2. V was clipped by 8 bases and J by 4 bases; unmatched bases: 10. The germline CDR1 and CDR2 sequences are SGHVS and FNYEAQ. The CDR3 spans 15 residues. Written as DNA, the CDR3 is TGTGCCAGCGCCCCCGGCGGGGGGGTTTCAGATACGCAGTATTTT. Its translation: CASAPGGGVSDTQYF.

At least ten counts were recorded for this clonotype. The rearrangement uses TRBV29-1 and TRBJ1-2; TRBD1 is a possible D gene (5 bases). Between the trimmed V and J ends, which lost 4 bases and 8 bases, there was a span of 14 bases. The CDR3 contains 12 residues. The germline gives CDR1 SQVTM, CDR2 ANQGSEA. Written as DNA, the CDR3 is TGCAGCGTTGTCGACAGTAAGGTGGGCTACACCTTC. It specifies CSVVDSKVGYTF.